These T cell receptor beta chains were read from a single sample in a study of blood T cell repertoires in COVID-19. Sequencing was performed with immunoSEQ multiplex PCR; in TCRdb, only in-frame clones are kept and a portion is missing. The data show about 200,000 clones, about 88% seen once. The sample comprised PBMCs or T cells enriched from blood (not recorded which). These receptors all stem from a woman between 40 and 50 years old in a cohort exposed to, infected with or recovered from COVID-19 (not recorded which). Each CDR3 is given with its conserved first and last residue. Each record gives: CDR3 length, V gene, J gene, clone size, D gene, CDR3 DNA, CDR3 protein. A D gene is named only where the DNA matches it firmly. Only part of the rows carry a size: once, few, many, or a class if the clone is expanded.

CDR3 length: 13; V gene: TRBV7-9; J gene: TRBJ2-4; clone size: NA; D gene: TRBD1; CDR3 DNA: TGTGCCAGCAGCGGACAGGGAAAAAACATTCAGTACTTC; CDR3 protein: CASSGQGKNIQYF
CDR3 length: 15; V gene: TRBV6-5; J gene: TRBJ1-2; clone size: few; D gene: TRBD1; CDR3 DNA: TGTGCCAGCAGTTCCACCTCCGGACAGGGGAATGGCTACACCTTC; CDR3 protein: CASSSTSGQGNGYTF
CDR3 length: 15; V gene: TRBV7-9; J gene: TRBJ2-7; clone size: few; D gene: TRBD2; CDR3 DNA: TGTGCCAGCAGCTCTATATTGACTAGCGGGAACGAGCAGTACTTC; CDR3 protein: CASSSILTSGNEQYF
CDR3 length: 15; V gene: TRBV9; J gene: TRBJ1-5; clone size: NA; D gene: NA; CDR3 DNA: TGTGCCAGCAGCGTAGGGGGCGAGGAGAATCAGCCCCAGCATTTT; CDR3 protein: CASSVGGEENQPQHF
CDR3 length: 16; V gene: TRBV6-4; J gene: TRBJ1-6; clone size: NA; D gene: TRBD1; CDR3 DNA: TGTGCCAGCAGTGCGGGGACAGGGGACGGTAATTCACCCCTCCACTTT; CDR3 protein: CASSAGTGDGNSPLHF
CDR3 length: 15; V gene: TRBV23-1; J gene: TRBJ1-5; clone size: NA; D gene: NA; CDR3 DNA: TGCGCCACCTTCGCCAGGGTTTCGAGCAATCAGCCCCAGCATTTT; CDR3 protein: CATFARVSSNQPQHF
CDR3 length: 14; V gene: TRBV7-2; J gene: TRBJ1-1; clone size: NA; D gene: NA; CDR3 DNA: TGTGCCAGCAGTCCTTTGGAGGGGATCACTGAAGCTTTCTTT; CDR3 protein: CASSPLEGITEAFF
CDR3 length: 12; V gene: TRBV6-2/TRBV6-3; J gene: TRBJ2-3; clone size: NA; D gene: NA; CDR3 DNA: TGTGCCAGCAGTTCGGGCACAGATACGCAGTATTTT; CDR3 protein: CASSSGTDTQYF
CDR3 length: 14; V gene: TRBV5-1; J gene: TRBJ2-5; clone size: NA; D gene: TRBD2; CDR3 DNA: TGCGCCAGCAGCTTAGTTAGCGGGAGTGAGACCCAGTACTTC; CDR3 protein: CASSLVSGSETQYF
CDR3 length: 15; V gene: TRBV7-6; J gene: TRBJ2-7; clone size: NA; D gene: TRBD2; CDR3 DNA: TGTGCCAGCAGCCCGGTTAGCGGGGGGGGATACGAGCAGTACTTC; CDR3 protein: CASSPVSGGGYEQYF
CDR3 length: 17; V gene: TRBV18; J gene: TRBJ2-3; clone size: NA; D gene: TRBD2; CDR3 DNA: TGTGCCAGCTCACCCCGGGCTAGCGGGAGAATGACAGATACGCAGTATTTT; CDR3 protein: CASSPRASGRMTDTQYF
CDR3 length: 14; V gene: TRBV6-4; J gene: TRBJ2-3; clone size: NA; D gene: TRBD1; CDR3 DNA: TGTGCCAGCTCCGGGACAGGAGGCACAGATACGCAGTATTTT; CDR3 protein: CASSGTGGTDTQYF
CDR3 length: 17; V gene: TRBV4-1; J gene: TRBJ1-5; clone size: NA; D gene: NA; CDR3 DNA: TGCGTCAGCAGCCAAGATTGGAGGGGTGGGAGCAATCAGCCCCAGCATTTT; CDR3 protein: CVSSQDWRGGSNQPQHF
CDR3 length: 12; V gene: TRBV7-9; J gene: TRBJ2-3; clone size: NA; D gene: NA; CDR3 DNA: TGTGCCAGCAGCTGGGGGGTAGATACGCAGTATTTT; CDR3 protein: CASSWGVDTQYF
CDR3 length: 12; V gene: TRBV7-9; J gene: TRBJ1-1; clone size: NA; D gene: NA; CDR3 DNA: TGTGCCAGCAGCTCCTCGGGCACTGAAGCTTTCTTT; CDR3 protein: CASSSSGTEAFF
CDR3 length: 15; V gene: TRBV13; J gene: TRBJ2-3; clone size: NA; D gene: TRBD1; CDR3 DNA: TGTGCCAGCAGCTCGGGACAGGGGAAAGCAGATACGCAGTATTTT; CDR3 protein: CASSSGQGKADTQYF
CDR3 length: 13; V gene: TRBV13; J gene: TRBJ1-2; clone size: NA; D gene: TRBD1; CDR3 DNA: TGTGCCAGCAGCGGACAGGGGAACTATGGCTACACCTTC; CDR3 protein: CASSGQGNYGYTF
CDR3 length: 14; V gene: TRBV30; J gene: TRBJ2-7; clone size: NA; D gene: NA; CDR3 DNA: TGTGCCTGGAAACTGGAGGAGAGCTCCTACGAGCAGTACTTC; CDR3 protein: CAWKLEESSYEQYF
CDR3 length: 16; V gene: TRBV28; J gene: TRBJ2-7; clone size: NA; D gene: TRBD1; CDR3 DNA: TGTGCCAGCAGTCTACTTTCCGGGACAGGGGAATACGAGCAGTACTTC; CDR3 protein: CASSLLSGTGEYEQYF
CDR3 length: 13; V gene: TRBV6-5; J gene: TRBJ1-1; clone size: NA; D gene: TRBD1; CDR3 DNA: TGTGCCAGCATCTATCCAGGGGGAACTGAAGCTTTCTTT; CDR3 protein: CASIYPGGTEAFF
CDR3 length: 13; V gene: TRBV5-4; J gene: TRBJ2-7; clone size: NA; D gene: NA; CDR3 DNA: TGTGCCAGCAGCCTCGGCCGGGCCTACGAGCAGTACTTC; CDR3 protein: CASSLGRAYEQYF
CDR3 length: 15; V gene: TRBV29-1; J gene: TRBJ1-1; clone size: NA; D gene: TRBD1; CDR3 DNA: TGCAGCGTTGAAGAGGCCGGGACAGGGAACACTGAAGCTTTCTTT; CDR3 protein: CSVEEAGTGNTEAFF
CDR3 length: 14; V gene: TRBV27; J gene: TRBJ1-1; clone size: NA; D gene: NA; CDR3 DNA: TGTGCCAGCAGTCAAGGGGGAGAGAACACTGAAGCTTTCTTT; CDR3 protein: CASSQGGENTEAFF
CDR3 length: 14; V gene: TRBV6-1; J gene: TRBJ1-6; clone size: NA; D gene: NA; CDR3 DNA: TGTGCCAGCAGTTCGGGCAGGGTTGAGTCACCCCTCCACTTT; CDR3 protein: CASSSGRVESPLHF
CDR3 length: 14; V gene: TRBV5-1; J gene: TRBJ1-1; clone size: NA; D gene: TRBD1; CDR3 DNA: TGCGCCAGCAGCTTCGGACAGGGGATTACTGAAGCTTTCTTT; CDR3 protein: CASSFGQGITEAFF
CDR3 length: 13; V gene: TRBV2; J gene: TRBJ2-2; clone size: NA; D gene: NA; CDR3 DNA: TGTGCCAGCAGTGACGAGGGTCCCGGGGAGCTGTTTTTT; CDR3 protein: CASSDEGPGELFF
CDR3 length: 13; V gene: TRBV12-3/TRBV12-4; J gene: TRBJ1-1; clone size: NA; D gene: NA; CDR3 DNA: TGTGCCAGCGGCAGCGTGGGGAACACTGAAGCTTTCTTT; CDR3 protein: CASGSVGNTEAFF
CDR3 length: 13; V gene: TRBV4-1; J gene: TRBJ1-2; clone size: once; D gene: NA; CDR3 DNA: TGCGCCAGCAGCCAAGGACGGGTCTATGGCTACACCTTC; CDR3 protein: CASSQGRVYGYTF
CDR3 length: 12; V gene: TRBV20-1; J gene: TRBJ2-3; clone size: NA; D gene: NA; CDR3 DNA: TGCAGTGCTAGTGGTCAGGGAGGTACGCAGTATTTT; CDR3 protein: CSASGQGGTQYF
CDR3 length: 16; V gene: TRBV6-2/TRBV6-3; J gene: TRBJ1-4; clone size: NA; D gene: NA; CDR3 DNA: TGTGCCAGCAGTTACCTACGGACAGATATGAATGAAAAACTGTTTTTT; CDR3 protein: CASSYLRTDMNEKLFF
CDR3 length: 14; V gene: TRBV5-6; J gene: TRBJ2-7; clone size: NA; D gene: NA; CDR3 DNA: TGTGCCAGCAGCATGGACCTCGGAGCCTACGAGCAGTACTTC; CDR3 protein: CASSMDLGAYEQYF
CDR3 length: 14; V gene: TRBV7-9; J gene: TRBJ1-2; clone size: NA; D gene: NA; CDR3 DNA: TGTGCCAGCAGCTTAGGTTCAGGGGCGGATGGCTACACCTTC; CDR3 protein: CASSLGSGADGYTF
CDR3 length: 17; V gene: TRBV7-9; J gene: TRBJ2-1; clone size: NA; D gene: TRBD2; CDR3 DNA: TGTGCCAGCAGCTTAAGGACTCCAGTAAGGGAGGGTGGTGAGCAGTTCTTC; CDR3 protein: CASSLRTPVREGGEQFF
CDR3 length: 14; V gene: TRBV3-1/TRBV3-2; J gene: TRBJ1-4; clone size: NA; D gene: NA; CDR3 DNA: TGTGCCAGCAGCCAAAGACAGCAGGATGAAAAACTGTTTTTT; CDR3 protein: CASSQRQQDEKLFF
CDR3 length: 15; V gene: TRBV5-1; J gene: TRBJ1-1; clone size: NA; D gene: TRBD1; CDR3 DNA: TGCGCCAGCAGCTTGCTTGGGACAGGGAACACTGAAGCTTTCTTT; CDR3 protein: CASSLLGTGNTEAFF
CDR3 length: 14; V gene: TRBV27; J gene: TRBJ2-7; clone size: NA; D gene: TRBD2; CDR3 DNA: TGTGCCAGCAGTTCCGGGACTAGCGGATACGAGCAGTACTTC; CDR3 protein: CASSSGTSGYEQYF
CDR3 length: 14; V gene: TRBV3-1/TRBV3-2; J gene: TRBJ2-5; clone size: NA; D gene: NA; CDR3 DNA: TGTGCCAGCAGCCTTAAGTCTAATAAGGAGACCCAGTACTTC; CDR3 protein: CASSLKSNKETQYF
CDR3 length: 16; V gene: TRBV27; J gene: TRBJ1-5; clone size: NA; D gene: NA; CDR3 DNA: TGTGCCAGCAGTCCACACCGTCCGATTAGCAATCAGCCCCAGCATTTT; CDR3 protein: CASSPHRPISNQPQHF
CDR3 length: 14; V gene: TRBV11-2; J gene: TRBJ2-7; clone size: NA; D gene: TRBD2; CDR3 DNA: TGTGCCAGCAGAAGACTAGCGGGGTCCGGGGAGCAGTACTTC; CDR3 protein: CASRRLAGSGEQYF
CDR3 length: 15; V gene: TRBV7-2; J gene: TRBJ1-2; clone size: NA; D gene: NA; CDR3 DNA: TGTGCCAGCAGCTTATACAACTGGCGAGGCTATGGCTACACCTTC; CDR3 protein: CASSLYNWRGYGYTF
CDR3 length: 15; V gene: TRBV10-2; J gene: TRBJ2-7; clone size: NA; D gene: NA; CDR3 DNA: TGCGCCGGCCGGGATGCAGGCAGGGACTTGGGCGAGCAGTACTTC; CDR3 protein: CAGRDAGRDLGEQYF
CDR3 length: 16; V gene: TRBV5-1; J gene: TRBJ2-5; clone size: NA; D gene: TRBD2; CDR3 DNA: TGCGCCAGCAGCTTGGCGTTAGCGGGGACCCAAGAGACCCAGTACTTC; CDR3 protein: CASSLALAGTQETQYF
CDR3 length: 13; V gene: TRBV5-6; J gene: TRBJ2-1; clone size: NA; D gene: NA; CDR3 DNA: TGTGCCAGCAGCTTGGACAGCCACAATGAGCAGTTCTTC; CDR3 protein: CASSLDSHNEQFF
CDR3 length: 17; V gene: TRBV27; J gene: TRBJ2-2; clone size: NA; D gene: NA; CDR3 DNA: TGTGCCAGCAGTTTATCCCACCCTAGCGCCCACACCGGGGAGCTGTTTTTT; CDR3 protein: CASSLSHPSAHTGELFF
CDR3 length: 14; V gene: TRBV10-1; J gene: TRBJ2-2; clone size: NA; D gene: NA; CDR3 DNA: TGCGCCAGCAAACAGGGTCTTAGCACCGGGGAGCTGTTTTTT; CDR3 protein: CASKQGLSTGELFF